The source of this T cell receptor (beta chain) is a study of blood T cell repertoires in COVID-19. Study in general: Both acute and convalescent COVID-19 samples were obtained from the United States, Italy and Spain. Sample material is recorded as cDNA or gDNA derived from T cells, B-cell-depleted T cells, or PBMCs.

This CDR3 is 13 amino acids long. The V end lost 1 base, the J end lost 7 bases, and 8 bases lay between the germline ends. From germline, CDR1 is LGHDT and CDR2 YNNKEL (reference sequence). In the original processing: Scientists estimated how many nucleated cells there were by amplifying reference gene primers. TCRdb keeps only in-frame clones here, not all; method: immunoSEQ multiplex PCR. V, J and clone size were drawn from that table, and D and trimming were deduced from the DNA. The sample includes about 80,000 clones, approximately 78% of them seen just once. The V gene is TRBV3-1 (or the pseudogene TRBV3-2), the J gene TRBJ1-5; D not certain. The sequenced sample was peripheral blood. This TCR was sampled from a human donor in a cohort sampled during active COVID-19. The CDR3 coding sequence is TGTGCCAGCAGCCAAGGCGCGAGGCAGCCCCAGCATTTT. Encoded protein: CASSQGARQPQHF.